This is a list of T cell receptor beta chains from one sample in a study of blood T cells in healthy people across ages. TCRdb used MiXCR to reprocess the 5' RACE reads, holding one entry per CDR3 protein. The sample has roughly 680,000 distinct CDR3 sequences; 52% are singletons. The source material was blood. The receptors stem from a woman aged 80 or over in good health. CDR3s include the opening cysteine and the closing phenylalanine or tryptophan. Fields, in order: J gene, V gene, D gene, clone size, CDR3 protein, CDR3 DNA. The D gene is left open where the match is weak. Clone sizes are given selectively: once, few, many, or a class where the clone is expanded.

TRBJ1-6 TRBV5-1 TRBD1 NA CASSSGGYSPLHF TGCGCCAGCAGCTCAGGGGGCTACTCACCCCTCCACTTT
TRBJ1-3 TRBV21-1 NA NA CASSGPGQGTSGNTIYF TGTGCCAGCAGCGGCCCGGGACAAGGAACCTCTGGAAACACCATATATTTT
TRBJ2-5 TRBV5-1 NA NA CASSIAGTEKETQYF TGCGCCAGCAGCATAGCCGGGACTGAGAAAGAGACCCAGTACTTC
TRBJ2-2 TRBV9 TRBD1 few CASSVEGQGLNTGELFF TGTGCCAGCAGCGTAGAGGGACAGGGGCTAAACACCGGGGAGCTGTTTTTT
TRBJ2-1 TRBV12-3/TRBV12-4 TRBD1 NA CASSFGTGSYNEQFF TGTGCCAGCAGTTTCGGGACAGGGTCCTACAATGAGCAGTTCTTC
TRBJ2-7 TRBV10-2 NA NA CASSVHSPYYEQYF TGCGCCAGCAGTGTACATAGCCCTTACTACGAGCAGTACTTC
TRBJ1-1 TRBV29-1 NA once CSVENLNTEAFF TGCAGCGTTGAGAACCTAAACACTGAAGCTTTCTTT
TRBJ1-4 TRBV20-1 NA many CSADGLANEKLFF TGCAGTGCTGACGGGCTGGCTAATGAAAAACTGTTTTTT
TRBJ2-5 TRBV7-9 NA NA CASSFSTGETQYF TGTGCCAGCAGCTTTAGTACAGGAGAGACCCAGTACTTC
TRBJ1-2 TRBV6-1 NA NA CASSEARAGSSGYTF TGTGCCAGCAGTGAAGCGAGGGCAGGGTCATCTGGCTACACCTTC
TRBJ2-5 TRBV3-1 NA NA CASSLMWQGETQYF TGTGCCAGCAGCCTAATGTGGCAGGGAGAGACCCAGTACTTC
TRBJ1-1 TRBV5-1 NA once CASTAGTLNTETFF TGCGCCAGTACGGCCGGGACATTGAACACTGAAACTTTCTTT
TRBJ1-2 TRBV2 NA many CASSLREENYGYTF TGTGCCAGCAGTCTCAGGGAGGAGAACTATGGCTACACCTTC
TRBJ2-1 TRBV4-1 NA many CASSRFLGRGSSYNEQFF TGCGCCAGCAGCCGCTTTTTGGGACGGGGAAGCTCCTACAATGAGCAGTTCTTC
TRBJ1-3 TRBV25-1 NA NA CASSISGNTIYF TGTGCCAGCAGCATCTCTGGAAACACCATATATTTT
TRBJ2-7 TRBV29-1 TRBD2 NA CSVTFSGRGRNEQYF TGCAGCGTAACCTTTAGCGGGAGGGGGAGGAATGAGCAGTACTTC
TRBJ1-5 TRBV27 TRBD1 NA CASSLTQGGQPQHF TGTGCCAGCAGTTTAACGCAGGGGGGACAGCCCCAGCATTTT
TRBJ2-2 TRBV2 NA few CASRVLTGELFF TGTGCCAGCAGAGTTCTCACCGGGGAGCTGTTTTTT
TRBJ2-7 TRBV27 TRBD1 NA CYTRGPYEQYF TGTTATACGAGGGGGCCCTACGAGCAGTACTTC
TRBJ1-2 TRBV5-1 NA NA CASRGNDYTF TGCGCCAGCAGGGGGAACGACTACACCTTC
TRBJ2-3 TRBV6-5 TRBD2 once CASSYDLGGRASVTTDTQYF TGTGCCAGCAGTTACGATCTGGGCGGGAGGGCCAGTGTCACGACAGATACGCAGTATTTT
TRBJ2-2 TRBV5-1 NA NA CASSQGGPNTGELFF TGCGCCAGCAGCCAGGGGGGCCCGAACACCGGGGAGCTGTTTTTT
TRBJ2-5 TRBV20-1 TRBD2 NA CSASSLAGVGNEQYF TGCAGTGCTAGTTCACTAGCGGGAGTAGGAAATGAGCAGTACTTC
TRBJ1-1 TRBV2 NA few CASAILETTNTEAFF TGTGCCAGCGCAATCCTGGAGACAACGAACACTGAAGCTTTCTTT
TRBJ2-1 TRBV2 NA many CASSGRVISEQFF TGTGCCAGCTCGGGAAGAGTGATATCCGAGCAGTTCTTC
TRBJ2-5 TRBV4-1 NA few CASSQEAPHSQGWNNEQYF TGCGCCAGCAGCCAAGAGGCCCCCCACTCACAGGGTTGGAACAATGAGCAGTACTTC
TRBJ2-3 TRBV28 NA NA CASSLLLNTQYF TGTGCCAGCAGTCTGCTACTGAATACGCAGTATTTT
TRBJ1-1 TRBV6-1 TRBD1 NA CASRVTGQGFDEAFF TGTGCCAGCAGGGTAACTGGACAGGGTTTTGATGAAGCTTTCTTT
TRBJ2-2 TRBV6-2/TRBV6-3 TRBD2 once CASTPSGTSGNTGELFF TGTGCCAGCACCCCCTCCGGGACTAGCGGGAACACCGGGGAGCTGTTTTTT
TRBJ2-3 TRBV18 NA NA CTSSTRQRGGRYTDTQYF TGTACCAGCTCAACGCGCCAACGAGGGGGTCGATACACAGATACGCAGTATTTT
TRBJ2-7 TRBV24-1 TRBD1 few CATSDAPGQSYNEQYF TGTGCCACCAGTGATGCCCCGGGACAGTCCTACAATGAGCAGTACTTC
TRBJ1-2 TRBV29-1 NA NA CSAVQGLRYTF TGCAGCGCTGTACAGGGTTTGCGCTACACCTTC
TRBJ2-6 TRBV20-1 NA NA CSARYQVVGANVLTF TGCAGTGCTAGATACCAGGTTGTTGGGGCCAACGTCCTGACTTTC
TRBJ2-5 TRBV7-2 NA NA CTSSIGISETQYF TGTACCAGCAGCATTGGTATATCGGAGACCCAGTACTTC
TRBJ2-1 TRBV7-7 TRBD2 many CASSPGAGEYNEQFF TGTGCTAGCAGCCCGGGAGCGGGGGAGTACAATGAGCAGTTCTTC
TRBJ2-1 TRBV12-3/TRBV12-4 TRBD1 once CASCGQGISEQFF TGTGCCAGCTGCGGACAGGGGATTAGTGAGCAGTTCTTC
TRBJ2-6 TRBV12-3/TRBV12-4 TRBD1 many CASSRGHRGANVLTF TGTGCCAGCAGTCGGGGACACAGGGGGGCTAACGTCCTGACTTTC
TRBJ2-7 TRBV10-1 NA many CASSETSYEQYF TGCGCCAGCAGTGAGACAAGCTACGAGCAGTACTTC
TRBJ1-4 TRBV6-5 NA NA CASGYSVQGEKLFF TGTGCCAGCGGTTACTCGGTACAGGGCGAAAAACTGTTTTTT
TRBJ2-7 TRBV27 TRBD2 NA CASSEGTSGGYEQYF TGTGCCAGCAGCGAGGGGACTAGCGGGGGGTACGAGCAGTACTTC
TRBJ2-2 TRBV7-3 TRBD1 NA CASSSETGGQNTGELFF TGTGCCAGCAGCTCAGAGACAGGGGGCCAGAACACCGGGGAGCTGTTTTTT
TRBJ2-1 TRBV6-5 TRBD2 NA CASSYTASGTSVHEQFF TGTGCCAGCAGTTATACCGCGAGCGGGACTAGTGTCCATGAGCAGTTCTTC
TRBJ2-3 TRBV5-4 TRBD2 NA CASSRPALAGLSDTQYF TGTGCCAGCAGCCGACCCGCACTAGCGGGGCTCTCAGATACGCAGTATTTT
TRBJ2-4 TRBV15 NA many CATSPQEGGLAKNIQYF TGTGCCACCAGCCCCCAAGAAGGCGGTCTAGCCAAAAACATTCAGTACTTC
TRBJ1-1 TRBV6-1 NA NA CATKEVRGALNTEAFF TGTGCCACCAAAGAGGTAAGAGGAGCGTTGAACACTGAAGCTTTCTTT
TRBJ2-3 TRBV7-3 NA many CASSLFGLSTDTQYF TGTGCCAGCAGCTTATTCGGGCTTAGCACAGATACGCAGTATTTT
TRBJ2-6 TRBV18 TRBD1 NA CASPTGDRALSEANVLTF TGTGCCAGCCCCACCGGGGACAGGGCCCTCTCTGAGGCCAACGTCCTGACTTTC
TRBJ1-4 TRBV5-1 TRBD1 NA CASSLVARSGQGRSNEKLFF TGCGCCAGCAGCTTGGTAGCTCGCTCGGGACAGGGAAGGTCAAATGAAAAACTGTTTTTT
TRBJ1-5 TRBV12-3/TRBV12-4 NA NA CASSFGEGANQPQHF NA
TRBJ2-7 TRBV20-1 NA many CSAPDSGYEQYF TGCAGTGCTCCCGACTCAGGGTACGAGCAGTACTTC
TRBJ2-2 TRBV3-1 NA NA CASSQDSMSGTGELFF TGTGCCAGCAGCCAAGATTCGATGTCCGGCACCGGGGAGCTGTTTTTT